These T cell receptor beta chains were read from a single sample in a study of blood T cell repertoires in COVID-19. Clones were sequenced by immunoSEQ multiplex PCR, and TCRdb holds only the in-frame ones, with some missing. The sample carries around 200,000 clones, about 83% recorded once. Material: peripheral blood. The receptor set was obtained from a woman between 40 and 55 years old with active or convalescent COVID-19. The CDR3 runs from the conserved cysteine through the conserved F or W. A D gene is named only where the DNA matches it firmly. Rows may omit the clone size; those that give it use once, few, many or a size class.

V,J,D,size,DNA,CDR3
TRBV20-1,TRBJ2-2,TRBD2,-,TGCAGTGCTAGTAATGCGGGGGAAACCGGGGAGCTGTTTTTT,CSASNAGETGELFF
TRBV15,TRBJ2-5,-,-,TGTGCCACCAGCAGAGGTACACAGGAGACCCAGTACTTC,CATSRGTQETQYF
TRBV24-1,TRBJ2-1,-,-,TGTGCCACTGGATCGAGGGCTAGACTAAATGAGCAGTTCTTC,CATGSRARLNEQFF
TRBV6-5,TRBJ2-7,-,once,TGTGCCAGCAGTTTTGGCGGTCTGGGTGCCAACGAGCAGTACTTC,CASSFGGLGANEQYF
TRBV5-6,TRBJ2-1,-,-,TGTGCCAGCAGCCCGAGGAGGAGCTCCTACAATGAGCAGTTCTTC,CASSPRRSSYNEQFF
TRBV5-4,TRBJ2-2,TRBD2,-,TGTGCCAGCAGCTTGCTAACGGGAGGATACGGGCACACCGGGGAGCTGTTTTTT,CASSLLTGGYGHTGELFF
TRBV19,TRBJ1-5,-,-,TGTGCCAGTAGTATCTTCTACTCCCACGCGAAACCCCATCAGCCCCAGCATTTT,CASSIFYSHAKPHQPQHF
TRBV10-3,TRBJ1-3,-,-,TGTGCCATCAGTGAGGCGACAGGCCCCTCTGGAAACACCATATATTTT,CAISEATGPSGNTIYF
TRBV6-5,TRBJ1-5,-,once,TGTGCCAGCAGTTACGACATCGATCCTAGCAATCAGCCCCAGCATTTT,CASSYDIDPSNQPQHF
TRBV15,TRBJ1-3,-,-,TGTGCCACCAGCAGAGGGGCGGGCCTAAGCTCTGGAAACACCATATATTTT,CATSRGAGLSSGNTIYF
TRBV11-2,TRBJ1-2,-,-,TGTGCCAGCAGCCCGGGAGGGAACTATGGCTACACCTTC,CASSPGGNYGYTF
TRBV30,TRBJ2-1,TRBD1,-,TGTGCCTGGAGTGAGACAGGGACGTCCTACAATGAGCAGTTCTTC,CAWSETGTSYNEQFF
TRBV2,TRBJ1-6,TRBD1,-,TGTGCCAGCAGTGTCACAGGGGGCGCGTTGTCACCCCTCCACTTT,CASSVTGGALSPLHF
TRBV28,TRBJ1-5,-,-,TGTGCCAGCAGTTGGGAGATCATAGTCGGGCCCCAGCATTTT,CASSWEIIVGPQHF
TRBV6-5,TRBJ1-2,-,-,TGTGCCAGCAGTTACCCGGTCGTGGAGAACTATGGCTACACCTTC,CASSYPVVENYGYTF
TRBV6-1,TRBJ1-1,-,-,TGTGCCAGCAGTGAAGCTCGAGGTTGGAAAGCTTTCTTT,CASSEARGWKAFF
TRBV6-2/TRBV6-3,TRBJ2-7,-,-,TGTGCCAGCAGTTACCCTGGGGGGGCGTATGAGCAGTACTTC,CASSYPGGAYEQYF
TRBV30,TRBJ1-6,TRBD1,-,TGTGCCTGGAGTACAGGGGGAGGTAATTCACCCCTCCACTTT,CAWSTGGGNSPLHF